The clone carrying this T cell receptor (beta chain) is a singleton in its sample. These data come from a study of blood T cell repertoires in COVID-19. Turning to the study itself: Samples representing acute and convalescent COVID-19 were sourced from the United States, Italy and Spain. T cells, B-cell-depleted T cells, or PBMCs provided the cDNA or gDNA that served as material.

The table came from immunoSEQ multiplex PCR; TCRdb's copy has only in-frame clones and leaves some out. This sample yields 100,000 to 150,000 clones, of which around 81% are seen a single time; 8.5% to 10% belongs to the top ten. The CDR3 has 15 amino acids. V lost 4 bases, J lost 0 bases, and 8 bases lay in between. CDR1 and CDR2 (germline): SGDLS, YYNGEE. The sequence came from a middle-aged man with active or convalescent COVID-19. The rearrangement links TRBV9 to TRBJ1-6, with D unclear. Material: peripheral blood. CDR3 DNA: TGTGCCAGCAGCCCCGGGAGCTCCTATAATTCACCCCTCCACTTT. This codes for CASSPGSSYNSPLHF.